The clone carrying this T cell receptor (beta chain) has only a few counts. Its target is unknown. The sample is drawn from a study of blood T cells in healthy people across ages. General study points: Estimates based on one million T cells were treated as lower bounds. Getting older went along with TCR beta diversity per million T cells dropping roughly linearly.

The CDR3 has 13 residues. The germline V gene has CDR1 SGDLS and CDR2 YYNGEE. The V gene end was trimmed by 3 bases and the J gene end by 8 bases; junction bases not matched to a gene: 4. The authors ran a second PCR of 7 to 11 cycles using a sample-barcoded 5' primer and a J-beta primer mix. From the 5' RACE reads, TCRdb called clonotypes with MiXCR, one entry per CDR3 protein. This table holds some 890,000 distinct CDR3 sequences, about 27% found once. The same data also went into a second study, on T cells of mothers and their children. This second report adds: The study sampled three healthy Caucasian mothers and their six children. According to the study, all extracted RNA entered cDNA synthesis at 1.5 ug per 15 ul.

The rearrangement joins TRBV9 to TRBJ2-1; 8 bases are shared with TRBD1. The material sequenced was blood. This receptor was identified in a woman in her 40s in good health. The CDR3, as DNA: TGTGCCAGCAGCGGGACAGGGATGCATGAGCAGTTCTTC. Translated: CASSGTGMHEQFF.